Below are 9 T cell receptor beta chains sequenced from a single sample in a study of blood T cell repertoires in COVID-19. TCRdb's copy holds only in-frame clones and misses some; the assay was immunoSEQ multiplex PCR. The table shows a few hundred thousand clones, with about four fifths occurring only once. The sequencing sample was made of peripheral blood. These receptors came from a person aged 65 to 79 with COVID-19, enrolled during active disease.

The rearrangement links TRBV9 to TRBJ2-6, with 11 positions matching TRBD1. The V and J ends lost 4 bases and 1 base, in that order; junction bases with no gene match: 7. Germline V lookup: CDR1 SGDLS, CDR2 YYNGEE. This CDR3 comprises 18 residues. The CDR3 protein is CASSQDRGHLSGANVLTF. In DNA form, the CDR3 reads TGTGCCAGCAGCCAGGACAGGGGGCATTTGTCTGGGGCCAACGTCCTGACTTTC.

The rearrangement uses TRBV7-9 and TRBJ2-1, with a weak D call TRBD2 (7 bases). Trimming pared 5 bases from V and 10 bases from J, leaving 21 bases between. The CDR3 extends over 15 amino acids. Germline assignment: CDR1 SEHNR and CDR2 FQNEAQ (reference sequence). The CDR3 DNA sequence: TGTGCCAGCAGCCCCGTCCGGGGGGCGTTGTTAGAGCAGTTCTTC. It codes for CASSPVRGALLEQFF.

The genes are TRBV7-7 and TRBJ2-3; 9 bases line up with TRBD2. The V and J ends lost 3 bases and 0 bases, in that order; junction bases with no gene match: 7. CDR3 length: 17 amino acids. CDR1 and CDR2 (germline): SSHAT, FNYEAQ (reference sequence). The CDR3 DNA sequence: TGTGCCAGCAGCTTTCTAGCGGGATCACCTAGCACAGATACGCAGTATTTT. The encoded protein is CASSFLAGSPSTDTQYF.

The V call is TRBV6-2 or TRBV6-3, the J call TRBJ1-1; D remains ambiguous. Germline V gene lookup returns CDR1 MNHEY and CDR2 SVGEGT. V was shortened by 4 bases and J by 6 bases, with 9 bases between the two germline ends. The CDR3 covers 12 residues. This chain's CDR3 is CASSLNGAEAFF. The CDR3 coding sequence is TGTGCCAGCAGTTTAAACGGTGCTGAAGCTTTCTTT.

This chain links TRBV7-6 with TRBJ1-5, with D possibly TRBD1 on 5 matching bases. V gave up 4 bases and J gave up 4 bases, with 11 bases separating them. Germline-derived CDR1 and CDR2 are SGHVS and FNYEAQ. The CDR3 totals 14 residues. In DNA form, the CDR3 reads TGTGCCAGCAGCTATTCAGGGAGGAATCAGCCCCAGCATTTT. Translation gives CASSYSGRNQPQHF. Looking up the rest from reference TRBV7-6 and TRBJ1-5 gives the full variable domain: GAGVSQSPRYKVTKRGQDVALRCDPISGHVSLYWYRQALGQGPEFLTYFNYEAQQDKSGLPNDRFSAERPEGSISTLTIQRTEQRDSAMYRCASSYSGRNQPQHFGDGTRLSIL.

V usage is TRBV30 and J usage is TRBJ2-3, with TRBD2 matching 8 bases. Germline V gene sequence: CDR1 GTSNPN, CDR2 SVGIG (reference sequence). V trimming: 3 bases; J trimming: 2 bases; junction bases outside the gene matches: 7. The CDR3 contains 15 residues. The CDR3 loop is CAWRERELFTDTQYF. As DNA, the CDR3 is TGTGCCTGGAGGGAGCGGGAGCTGTTCACAGATACGCAGTATTTT.

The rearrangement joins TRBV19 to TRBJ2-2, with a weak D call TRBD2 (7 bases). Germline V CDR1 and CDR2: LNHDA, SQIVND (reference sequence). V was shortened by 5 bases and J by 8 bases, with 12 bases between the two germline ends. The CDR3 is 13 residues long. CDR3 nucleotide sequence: TGTGCCAGTAGTCAGGGGAGGGGAGGGGAGCTGTTTTTT. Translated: CASSQGRGGELFF.

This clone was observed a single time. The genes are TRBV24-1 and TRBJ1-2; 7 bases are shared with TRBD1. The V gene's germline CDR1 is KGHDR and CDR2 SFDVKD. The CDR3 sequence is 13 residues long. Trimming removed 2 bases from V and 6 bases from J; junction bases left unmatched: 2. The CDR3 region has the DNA TGTGCCACCAGTGATTCCAGGGGGAATGGCTACACCTTC. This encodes CATSDSRGNGYTF.

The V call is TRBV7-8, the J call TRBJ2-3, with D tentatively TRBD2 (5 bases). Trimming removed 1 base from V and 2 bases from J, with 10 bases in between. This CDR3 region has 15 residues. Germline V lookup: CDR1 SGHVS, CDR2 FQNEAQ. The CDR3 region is CASSLGPSPTDTQYF. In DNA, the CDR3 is TGTGCCAGCAGCTTAGGGCCTAGCCCCACAGATACGCAGTATTTT. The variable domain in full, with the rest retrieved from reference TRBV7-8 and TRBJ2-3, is GAGVSQSPRYKVAKRGQDVALRCDPISGHVSLFWYQQALGQGPEFLTYFQNEAQLDKSGLPSDRFFAERPEGSVSTLKIQRTQQEDSAVYLCASSLGPSPTDTQYFGPGTRLTVL.